This TCR beta chain was sequenced for a study of T cell repertoires in cytomegalovirus infection. Study background: Used in the study were CMV epitopes, some recently identified and HLA-C-restricted, others well-studied and HLA-B-restricted. A matching HLA type, together with CMV infection, was signaled by public TCR beta signatures. Study-wide points: HLA-C-restricted CMV-specific TCR beta clonotypes were dominant in the ex vivo response.

This CDR3 is built from 17 residues. The germline V gene has CDR1 MDHEN and CDR2 SYDVKM. V was shortened by 0 bases and J by 0 bases, with 12 bases between the two germline ends. A remark on this clonotype: The antigen is undetermined.

MiXCR, applied by TCRdb to the reads, yields one record per CDR3 protein. The profile shows some 940,000 distinct CDR3 sequences, more than 25% of them singletons. The TCR sequence derives from a human donor in good health (CMV status not recorded). Some clones in this sample may be carry-over from other donors' samples. The chain joins TRBV28 to TRBJ1-5; D unresolved. The specimen was cultured CD8+ T cells from PBMCs, collected from culture after CMV antigen stimulation. CDR3 loop: CASSLWLGKYSNQPQHF. CDR3 DNA: TGTGCCAGCAGTTTATGGTTAGGGAAATATAGCAATCAGCCCCAGCATTTT. Looking up the rest from reference TRBV28 and TRBJ1-5 gives the full variable domain: DVKVTQSSRYLVKRTGEKVFLECVQDMDHENMFWYRQDPGLGLRLIYFSYDVKMKEKGDIPEGYSVSREKKERFSLILESASTNQTSMYLCASSLWLGKYSNQPQHFGDGTRLSIL.